This T cell receptor (beta chain) was observed in a study of beta chain features in type 1 diabetes. Turning to the study itself: In age, gender and cell yields, patients were similar to healthy donors. Study observations and caveats: In every one of the four CD4+ subsets, TCRB CDR3s were moderately but significantly shorter in Type 1 diabetes patients. When cDNA is sequenced, cells with high TCR expression could be over-represented.

For this clone: Its cognate antigen is unknown.

The germline V and J ends were trimmed by 2 bases and 1 base, with 9 bases remaining between them. This CDR3 is 16 amino acids long. Germline V gene data show CDR1 as MNHEY and CDR2 as SVGAGI. Expressed TCRB transcripts got sequenced, as all isolated RNA was reverse transcribed. Assay: immunoSEQ multiplex PCR; the TCRdb copy retains only in-frame clones and omits some. The top ten hold 0.035% to 0.04% of the sample, which has some 640,000 clones, around an eighth seen once. This sequence originates from a man aged 18 to 29 with type 1 diabetes. The sample taken for sequencing was naive CD4+ T cells from blood. The chain joins TRBV6-5 to TRBJ2-6; D may be TRBD1 (5 bases). For the CDR3, the DNA is TGTGCCAGCAGTTACAAAAAGGGGTCTGGGGCCAACGTCCTGACTTTC. Encoded protein: CASSYKKGSGANVLTF.